The present entry profiles one T cell receptor beta chain with its context. Treatment denoted: oral pan-JAK inhibitor, 5-10 mg twice daily. Lesional scalp tissue (obtained by punch biopsy) and peripheral blood were collected from alopecia areata patients. Researchers picked out CD4+ and CD8+ T cells from PBMCs by sorting. Extracted RNA was reverse transcribed, and the resulting cDNA served as sequencing template. This table comes from immunoSEQ multiplex PCR, and its TCRdb copy is limited to in-frame clones, with some not included. Among 200,000 to 250,000 clones listed, under 70% were seen once. The sample belongs to a study of CD8+ T cells in alopecia areata. In the study overall: After 6 to 18 months of tofacitinib, follow-up continued 6 months off drug.

Material: CD4+ T cells sorted from blood, obtained at week 4, from a patient treated with tofacitinib. The sequence came from a human donor with alopecia areata.

The chain's CDR3 is CASSPRGGYEQYF. The DNA for the CDR3 is TGTGCCAGCAGCCCACGGGGGGGTTACGAGCAGTACTTC. V and J are TRBV9 and TRBJ2-7; 8 bases fit TRBD2. The V segment lost 4 bases and the J segment 4 bases; nucleotides outside the gene matches: 4. CDR3 length: 13 residues. In germline, CDR1 is SGDLS, CDR2 YYNGEE. Variable domain in full (rest from reference TRBV9 and TRBJ2-7): DSGVTQTPKHLITATGQRVTLRCSPRSGDLSVYWYQQSLDQGLQFLIQYYNGEERAKGNILERFSAQQFPDLHSELNLSSLELGDSALYFCASSPRGGYEQYFGPGTRLTVT.